The 18 T cell receptor beta chains in this list originate from one sample, sequenced in a study of T cell repertoires in cytomegalovirus infection. In TCRdb, the reads were re-called with MiXCR into one record per CDR3 protein. The repertoire holds approximately 200,000 distinct CDR3 sequences, with 22% as singletons. The sample taken for sequencing was CD8+ T cells from PBMCs. The source is a human donor in good health (CMV status not recorded). Some clones in this sample may be carry-over from other donors' samples.

This clonotype has just a few counts. V usage is TRBV9 and J usage is TRBJ2-1; either TRBD1 or TRBD2 may fit D (5 bases each). Trimming stripped 2 bases from V and 4 bases from J, with 7 bases between. The CDR3 loop spans 13 amino acids. The germline CDR1 and CDR2 sequences are SGDLS and YYNGEE. This chain's CDR3 is CASSVWGYNEQFF. CDR3 coding DNA: TGTGCCAGCAGCGTTTGGGGGTACAATGAGCAGTTCTTC. Based on the CDR3 plus reference TRBV9 and TRBJ2-1, the full variable domain is DSGVTQTPKHLITATGQRVTLRCSPRSGDLSVYWYQQSLDQGLQFLIQYYNGEERAKGNILERFSAQQFPDLHSELNLSSLELGDSALYFCASSVWGYNEQFFGPGTRLTVL.

This sequence joins TRBV6-5 and TRBJ1-1; tentative D call: TRBD1 (6 bases). The CDR3 is 15 amino acids. Germline assignment: CDR1 MNHEY and CDR2 SVGAGI. The V end was cut by 3 bases, the J end by 7 bases, with 18 bases between. The DNA of the CDR3 is TGTGCCAGCAGTTATCTGCAGGGGTTAGTTGGTGAAGCTTTCTTT. Residues: CASSYLQGLVGEAFF.

The table lists this clonotype with many counts. The V and J genes are TRBV28 and TRBJ1-4; 7 bases fit TRBD1. The CDR3 sequence is 15 residues long. The V gene's germline CDR1 is MDHEN and CDR2 SYDVKM. The J segment lost 5 bases and the V segment lost 3 bases, leaving 6 bases of the junction unmatched. CDR3 sequence: CASSFLGGQNEKLFF. The CDR3 DNA reads as TGTGCCAGCAGTTTTTTGGGGGGACAGAATGAAAAACTGTTTTTT. Together with reference TRBV28 and TRBJ1-4, the CDR3 gives the full variable domain: DVKVTQSSRYLVKRTGEKVFLECVQDMDHENMFWYRQDPGLGLRLIYFSYDVKMKEKGDIPEGYSVSREKKERFSLILESASTNQTSMYLCASSFLGGQNEKLFFGSGTQLSVL.

CDR3 sequence: CASRTGTIGFF. The DNA of the CDR3 is TGTGCCAGCAGAACCGGGACTATCGGCTTCTTC. This chain uses TRBV27 with TRBJ2-1; 7 nucleotides match TRBD2. The V and J ends lost 6 bases and 16 bases, in that order; junction bases with no gene match: 9. The CDR3 is 11 amino acids. Looked up from germline, CDR1 is MNHEY and CDR2 is SMNVEV (reference sequence).

CDR3 coding DNA: TGCAGTGCTTACGTAGACAGGGGAACAGATACGCAGTATTTT. Encoded protein: CSAYVDRGTDTQYF. The chain joins TRBV20-1 to TRBJ2-3, with 8 positions matching TRBD1. Trimming at V came to 5 bases and at J to 3 bases, leaving 7 bases not matched to a gene. Per the germline V gene, CDR1 is DFQATT and CDR2 is SNEGSKA (reference sequence). The CDR3 spans 14 residues.

This clonotype has ten or more counts. This rearrangement joins TRBV28 to TRBJ2-5; 7 nucleotides match TRBD2. The CDR3 is 12 residues long. Germline CDR1 and CDR2: MDHEN and SYDVKM. Germline trimming cut 3 bases from V and 8 bases from J; bases unmatched to any gene: 3. This chain's CDR3 is CASSLPGGTQYF. The CDR3 DNA reads TGTGCCAGCAGTTTGCCGGGAGGTACCCAGTACTTC.

This rearrangement joins TRBV4-1 to TRBJ2-7; 7 bases line up with TRBD1. The CDR3 spans 16 residues. The J segment lost 0 bases and the V segment lost 0 bases, leaving 5 bases of the junction unmatched. CDR1 MGHRA and CDR2 YSYEKL come from the germline V gene. CDR3 sequence: CASSQEWGQPSYEQYF. The CDR3 DNA sequence: TGCGCCAGCAGCCAAGAGTGGGGACAGCCCTCCTACGAGCAGTACTTC.

The table lists this clonotype with many counts. V is TRBV7-9 and J is TRBJ2-5, with no clear D. The V and J ends lost 2 bases and 1 base respectively, with 5 bases between them. Germline CDR1 SEHNR, CDR2 FQNEAQ (reference sequence). This CDR3 region has 13 residues. The CDR3 DNA reads TGTGCCAGCAGCTTACGGTCCCAAGAGACCCAGTACTTC. Amino acid sequence: CASSLRSQETQYF.

This sequence joins TRBV20-1 and TRBJ2-5; a weak D match, TRBD1 (5 bases). The CDR3 is 16 amino acids. Germline assignment: CDR1 DFQATT and CDR2 SNEGSKA (reference sequence). The V end was cut by 6 bases, the J end by 0 bases, with 20 bases between. The CDR3, as DNA: TGCAGTGCCAGGGTTCCCCCGGTCCAGAACCAAGAGACCCAGTACTTC. This codes for CSARVPPVQNQETQYF.

This clonotype has a count of ten or more. This CDR3 is CASSPPRLAGALSYEQYF. The CDR3 region has the DNA TGTGCCAGCAGCCCCCCTCGACTAGCGGGGGCCCTTAGTTACGAGCAGTACTTC. The chain joins TRBV6-1 to TRBJ2-7; TRBD2 aligns across 12 bases. The CDR3 has 18 amino acids. Looked up from germline, CDR1 is MNHNS and CDR2 is SASEGT. After removal of 6 bases from V and 4 bases from J, the junction contained 16 bases not matched to a gene.

V gene TRBV7-8 combines with J gene TRBJ1-5, with 8 bases that match TRBD1. In germline, CDR1 is SGHVS, CDR2 FQNEAQ. The CDR3 runs 17 residues. Trimming removed 6 bases from V and 8 bases from J; junction bases left unmatched: 18. The CDR3 protein is CASSLSPGQGGKKPQHF. The CDR3 DNA reads TGTGCCAGCAGTCTCAGCCCCGGACAGGGAGGGAAAAAGCCCCAGCATTTT.

This clonotype is medium-sized in the sample. V gene TRBV12-3 or TRBV12-4 combines with J gene TRBJ1-1; D uncertain. This CDR3 region has 13 residues. Between the trimmed V and J ends, which lost 7 bases and 2 bases, there was a span of 11 bases. CDR3 amino acids: CASTLGDNTEAFF. The CDR3 DNA reads TGTGCCAGCACCCTTGGGGATAACACTGAAGCTTTCTTT.

V gene TRBV7-8 combines with J gene TRBJ2-7; perhaps D is TRBD1 or TRBD2 (5 bases each). The V gene's germline CDR1 is SGHVS and CDR2 FQNEAQ. The V gene lost 5 bases and the J gene lost 2 bases, with 10 bases spanning the gap. The CDR3 length is 13 residues. The CDR3 DNA reads as TGTGCCAGCAGCCCGGGACGGACCTACGAGCAGTACGTC. Its protein product is CASSPGRTYEQYV.

This clonotype was counted only a few times. This chain connects TRBV9 to TRBJ1-1, with TRBD1 matching over 10 bases. In germline, CDR1 is SGDLS, CDR2 YYNGEE. CDR3 length equals 13 residues. Losses at the gene ends were 7 bases for V and 1 base for J; bases not matched to a gene: 1. CDR3 region: CASGTGANTEAFF. CDR3 nucleotides: TGTGCCAGCGGGACAGGGGCGAACACTGAAGCTTTCTTT.

This chain's CDR3 is CASSPRQLFPTGELFF. CDR3 sequence (DNA): TGCGCCAGCAGCCCCCGACAACTATTTCCAACCGGGGAGCTGTTTTTT. The chain links TRBV4-1 to TRBJ2-2; D is undetermined. This CDR3 has 16 residues. V was trimmed by 4 bases and J by 5 bases, leaving 17 bases between them. From germline, CDR1 is MGHRA and CDR2 YSYEKL.

This clonotype was seen just once. The chain recombines TRBV6-6 with TRBJ2-3, with a tentative D call TRBD2 (5 bases). V lost 10 bases to trimming and J lost 5 bases, with 13 bases between them. This CDR3 has 12 amino acids. Germline V lookup: CDR1 MNHNY, CDR2 SVGAGI (reference sequence). CDR3 in DNA: TGTGCCATTGCGGGTTCCAAAGATACGCAGTATTTT. Amino acids: CAIAGSKDTQYF.

The chain carries TRBV12-3 or TRBV12-4 and TRBJ1-2; 11 bases map to TRBD1. The CDR3 spans 15 residues. Trimming removed 7 bases from V and 4 bases from J; junction bases left unmatched: 8. The CDR3 spells CASTPTGTGGYGYTF. CDR3 nucleotide sequence: TGTGCCAGCACCCCTACCGGGACAGGGGGCTATGGCTACACCTTC.

In its sample, this clonotype was seen many times. V is TRBV12-3 or TRBV12-4 and J is TRBJ2-7; 8 bases match TRBD2. V lost 6 bases to trimming and J lost 5 bases; unmatched junction nucleotides: 12. CDR3 length: 15 residues. CDR3 sequence: CASSYGGAGADEQYF. CDR3 in DNA: TGTGCCAGCAGCTACGGGGGGGCGGGGGCCGACGAGCAGTACTTC.